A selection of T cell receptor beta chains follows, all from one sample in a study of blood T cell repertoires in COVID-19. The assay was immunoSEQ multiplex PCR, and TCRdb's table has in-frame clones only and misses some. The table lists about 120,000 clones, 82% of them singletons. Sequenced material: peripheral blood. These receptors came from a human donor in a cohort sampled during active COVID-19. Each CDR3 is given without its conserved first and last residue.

CDR3 protein: ASSSLPGQGTGELF
V gene: TRBV5-1

CDR3 protein: ASTSQDRGYGYT
V gene: TRBV7-2

CDR3 protein: ASSLVGGGAGETQY
V gene: TRBV11-2

CDR3 protein: ASESGGSMNEQF
V gene: TRBV5-1

CDR3 protein: ASSMVLAGGPGETQY
V gene: TRBV19

CDR3 protein: ASSFSGENTGELF
V gene: TRBV10-2

CDR3 protein: ASSLRGGANVLT
V gene: TRBV5-4

CDR3 protein: ASSVDTGYSYEQY
V gene: TRBV9

CDR3 protein: ASSSQGANSNQPQH
V gene: TRBV2

CDR3 protein: ASSLPRLDSYEQY
V gene: TRBV5-8

CDR3 protein: ASSFAGTGNTIY
V gene: TRBV5-4

CDR3 protein: ASRGAGRLTSYNEQF
V gene: TRBV12-1

CDR3 protein: ASGSGGAGETQY
V gene: TRBV7-8

CDR3 protein: ASSPPGLAGGGIDTQY
V gene: TRBV7-9

CDR3 protein: AIQTGYNQPQH
V gene: TRBV10-3

CDR3 protein: ASSETRVNTEAF
V gene: TRBV6-1

CDR3 protein: ASSYLDSSYGYT
V gene: TRBV5-1

CDR3 protein: VSLGTGRINEQF
V gene: TRBV28

CDR3 protein: ASSLVQLAGGSTDTQY
V gene: TRBV27

CDR3 protein: ATSSLNRQETQY
V gene: TRBV15

CDR3 protein: ASSLGLGRTNEKLF
V gene: TRBV7-9

CDR3 protein: ASRLRERELGGELF
V gene: TRBV10-1

CDR3 protein: ASSPGQGATSYEQY
V gene: TRBV4-1

CDR3 protein: ASSLRGGPSSYNEQF
V gene: TRBV5-1

CDR3 protein: ASSLLAGHTYNEQF
V gene: TRBV3-1/TRBV3-2

CDR3 protein: ASSAAPRGTQY
V gene: TRBV27

CDR3 protein: ASSIPGTNSPLH
V gene: TRBV19

CDR3 protein: ASSRTGEFWSGANVLT
V gene: TRBV27

CDR3 protein: ASSLSGPNEKLF
V gene: TRBV28

CDR3 protein: ASRTGANEKLF
V gene: TRBV6-5

CDR3 protein: ASSPAGDGVYEQY
V gene: TRBV7-2

CDR3 protein: ASSFLQGSEQY
V gene: TRBV7-2

CDR3 protein: ASSVRPGGYT
V gene: TRBV5-8

CDR3 protein: SVDWGGSDTQY
V gene: TRBV29-1

CDR3 protein: ASSPNRKETQY
V gene: TRBV18

CDR3 protein: ASSPDRVGNTIY
V gene: TRBV7-2

CDR3 protein: ASSGDMGYNYGYT
V gene: TRBV28

CDR3 protein: ASSLARGSTNEKLF
V gene: TRBV11-2

CDR3 protein: ASSSTTGEYTGELF
V gene: TRBV11-1

CDR3 protein: ATSREGGGGETQY
V gene: TRBV15

CDR3 protein: ASSVGGQGVPNEQF
V gene: TRBV9

CDR3 protein: ASSPLGQGGNQPQH
V gene: TRBV19

CDR3 protein: ASSQGRGTDTQY
V gene: TRBV3-1/TRBV3-2

CDR3 protein: ASSPTGGWGTEAF
V gene: TRBV13

CDR3 protein: ASSPWDSYNTEAF
V gene: TRBV9

CDR3 protein: ASSVGGTGGSFTDTQY
V gene: TRBV9

CDR3 protein: ASSYLAGGQNEQF
V gene: TRBV6-2/TRBV6-3

CDR3 protein: SVDRGPNTEAF
V gene: TRBV29-1

CDR3 protein: ASSLDQPSRQY
V gene: TRBV11-2

CDR3 protein: ASSETFAGSGNTIY
V gene: TRBV6-1

CDR3 protein: ASSPIYSNQPQH
V gene: TRBV6-5

CDR3 protein: ASSSTSGGYNEQF
V gene: TRBV7-8

CDR3 protein: ASSEPPVNEKLF
V gene: TRBV2

CDR3 protein: ASSLSGTDTQY
V gene: TRBV7-7

CDR3 protein: ASSLGVGTGGWNQY
V gene: TRBV7-2

CDR3 protein: ASSGSGNNNQPQH
V gene: TRBV2

CDR3 protein: ASSVSGGEPMYEQY
V gene: TRBV11-2

CDR3 protein: ASGDSRRPSHYGYT
V gene: TRBV19

CDR3 protein: ASGSLVRAYEQY
V gene: TRBV11-2

CDR3 protein: ASRRTGNQPQH
V gene: TRBV12-3/TRBV12-4